Listed below are T cell receptor beta chains from one sample, sequenced in a study of T-cell memory formation after mild COVID-19. TCRdb itself ran the 5' RACE reads through MiXCR, one entry per CDR3 protein. The data hold roughly 190,000 distinct CDR3 sequences, with around 27% observed a single time. The sample was PBMCs or a T cell subset sorted from them (not recorded which). The receptors stem from an adult woman who had mild COVID-19 (a few samples of this study predate the infection). Cell type and time point are not known. CDR3s include the opening cysteine and the closing phenylalanine or tryptophan. The D gene is left open where the match is weak. Where a row states a size, it is once, few, many or the class of an expanded clone; other rows omit it.

j_call	v_call	clone_size	d_call	cdr3_aa	cdr3_nt
TRBJ2-7	TRBV12-3/TRBV12-4	NA	NA	CASTRRMGGEQYF	TGTGCCAGCACTCGGAGGATGGGGGGCGAGCAGTACTTC
TRBJ2-6	TRBV25-1	NA	NA	CASTGNPTGANVLTF	TGTGCCAGCACCGGCAACCCCACTGGGGCCAACGTCCTGACTTTC
TRBJ1-1	TRBV20-1	NA	NA	CSARTPWGGAGRTEAFF	TGCAGTGCGCGCACGCCATGGGGAGGAGCGGGGAGGACTGAAGCTTTCTTT
TRBJ1-1	TRBV10-3	NA	NA	CAISVGTEAFF	TGTGCCATCAGTGTGGGGACTGAAGCTTTCTTT
TRBJ2-5	TRBV5-1	NA	NA	CASSPEGRGETQYF	TGCGCCAGCAGTCCGGAGGGGAGAGGGGAGACCCAGTACTTC
TRBJ1-1	TRBV7-6	once	TRBD1	CASSLAAGQGQAFF	TGTGCCAGCAGCTTAGCCGCCGGACAGGGCCAAGCTTTCTTT
TRBJ2-1	TRBV12-3/TRBV12-4	NA	TRBD2	CASSFPELAGGFSYNEQFF	TGTGCCAGCAGTTTCCCCGAACTAGCGGGGGGATTCTCCTACAATGAGCAGTTCTTC
TRBJ1-2	TRBV20-1	NA	TRBD1	CSAVRPGQGLANYGYTF	TGCAGTGCCGTACGACCGGGACAGGGACTTGCTAACTATGGCTACACCTTC
TRBJ1-2	TRBV7-9	NA	NA	CASSLASSGYGYTF	TGTGCCAGCAGCTTAGCTTCGAGTGGCTATGGCTACACCTTC
TRBJ2-3	TRBV19	NA	TRBD2	CASSSPGLAKDTQYF	TGTGCCAGTAGTTCTCCGGGACTAGCTAAAGATACGCAGTATTTT